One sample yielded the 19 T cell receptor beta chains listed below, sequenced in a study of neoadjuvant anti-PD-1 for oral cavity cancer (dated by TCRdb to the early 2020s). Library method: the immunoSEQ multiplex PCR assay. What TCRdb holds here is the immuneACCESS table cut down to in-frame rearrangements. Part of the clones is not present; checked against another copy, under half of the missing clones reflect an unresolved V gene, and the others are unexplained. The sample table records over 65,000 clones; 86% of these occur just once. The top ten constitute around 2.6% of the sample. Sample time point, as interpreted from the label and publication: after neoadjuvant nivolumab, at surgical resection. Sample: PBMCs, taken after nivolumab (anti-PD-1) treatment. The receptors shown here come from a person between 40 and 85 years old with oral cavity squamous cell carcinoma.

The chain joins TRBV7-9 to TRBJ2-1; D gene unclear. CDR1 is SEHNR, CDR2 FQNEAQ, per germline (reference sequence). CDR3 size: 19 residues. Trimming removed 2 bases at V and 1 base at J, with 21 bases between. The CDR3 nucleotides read TGTGCCAGCAGCTTAATGTTAAGTACAGACCGATTTTCCTACAATGAGCAGTTCTTC. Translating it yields CASSLMLSTDRFSYNEQFF.

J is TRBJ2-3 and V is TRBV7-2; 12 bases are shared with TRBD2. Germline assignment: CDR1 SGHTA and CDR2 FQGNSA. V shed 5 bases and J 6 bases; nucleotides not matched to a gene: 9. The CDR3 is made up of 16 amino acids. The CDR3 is CASSPHLAGGQDTQYF. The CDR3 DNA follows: TGTGCCAGCAGCCCCCATCTAGCGGGAGGGCAGGATACGCAGTATTTT.

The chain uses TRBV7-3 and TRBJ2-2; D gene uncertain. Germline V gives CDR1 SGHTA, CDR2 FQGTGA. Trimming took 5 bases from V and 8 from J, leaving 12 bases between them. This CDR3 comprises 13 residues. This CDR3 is CASSAASTGELFF. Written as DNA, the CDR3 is TGTGCCAGCAGCGCGGCGTCGACAGGGGAGCTGTTTTTT.

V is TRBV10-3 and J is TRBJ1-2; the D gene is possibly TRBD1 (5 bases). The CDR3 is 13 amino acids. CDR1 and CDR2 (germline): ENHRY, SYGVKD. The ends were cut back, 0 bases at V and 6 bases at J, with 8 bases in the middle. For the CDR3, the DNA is TGTGCCATCAGTGAGTCAGAGGACAATGGCTACACCTTC. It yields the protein CAISESEDNGYTF.

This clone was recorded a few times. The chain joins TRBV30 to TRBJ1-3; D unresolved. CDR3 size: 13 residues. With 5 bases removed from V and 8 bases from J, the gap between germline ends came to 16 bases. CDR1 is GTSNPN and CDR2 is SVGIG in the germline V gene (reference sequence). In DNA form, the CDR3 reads TGTGCCTGGGCCCCGGGCTCCCTGGACACCATATATTTT. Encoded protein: CAWAPGSLDTIYF.

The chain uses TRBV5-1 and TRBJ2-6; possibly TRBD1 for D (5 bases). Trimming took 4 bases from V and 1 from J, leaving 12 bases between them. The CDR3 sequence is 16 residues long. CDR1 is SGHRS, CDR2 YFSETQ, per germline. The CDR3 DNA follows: TGCGCCAGCAGCCTCTCGACAGTGTCTGGGGCCAACGTCCTGACTTTC. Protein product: CASSLSTVSGANVLTF. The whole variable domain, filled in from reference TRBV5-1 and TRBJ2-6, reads KAGVTQTPRYLIKTRGQQVTLSCSPISGHRSVSWYQQTPGQGLQFLFEYFSETQRNKGNFPGRFSGRQFSNSRSEMNVSTLELGDSALYLCASSLSTVSGANVLTFGAGSRLTVL.

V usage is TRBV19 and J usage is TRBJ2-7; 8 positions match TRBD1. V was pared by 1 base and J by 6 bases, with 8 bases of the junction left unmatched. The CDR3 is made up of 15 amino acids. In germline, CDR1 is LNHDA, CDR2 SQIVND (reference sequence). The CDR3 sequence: CASSIGTGIGLEQYF. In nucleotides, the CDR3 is TGTGCCAGTAGTATAGGGACAGGGATTGGTCTCGAGCAGTACTTC.

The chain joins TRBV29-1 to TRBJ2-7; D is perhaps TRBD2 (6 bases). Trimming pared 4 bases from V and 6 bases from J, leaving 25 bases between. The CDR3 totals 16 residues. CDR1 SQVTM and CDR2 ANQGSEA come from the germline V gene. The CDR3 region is CSVAWDSLSIYGEQYF. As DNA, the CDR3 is TGCAGCGTTGCATGGGACTCCCTCTCCATCTATGGCGAGCAGTACTTC.

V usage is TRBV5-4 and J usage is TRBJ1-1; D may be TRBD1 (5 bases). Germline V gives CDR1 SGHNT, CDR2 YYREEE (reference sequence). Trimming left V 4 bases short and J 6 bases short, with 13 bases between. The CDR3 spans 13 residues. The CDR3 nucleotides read TGTGCCAGCAGCCTTAACAGGCGCTCTGAAGCTTTCTTT. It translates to CASSLNRRSEAFF.

Here the CDR3 reads CASSLGPTSSGNTIYF. The CDR3 region has the DNA TGTGCCAGCAGCTTAGGTCCTACTAGCTCTGGAAACACCATATATTTT. The chain links TRBV7-6 to TRBJ1-3, with D uncertain. The V gene lost 1 base and the J gene lost 0 bases, with 10 bases spanning the gap. CDR1 SGHVS and CDR2 FNYEAQ come from the germline V gene. This CDR3 spans 16 amino acids.

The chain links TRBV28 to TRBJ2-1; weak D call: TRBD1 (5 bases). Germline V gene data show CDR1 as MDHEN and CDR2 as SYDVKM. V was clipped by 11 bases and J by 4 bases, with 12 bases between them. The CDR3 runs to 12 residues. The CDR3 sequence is CAAGLTYNEQFF. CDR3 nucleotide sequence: TGTGCCGCAGGGTTGACGTACAATGAGCAGTTCTTC. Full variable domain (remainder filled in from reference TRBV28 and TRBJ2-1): DVKVTQSSRYLVKRTGEKVFLECVQDMDHENMFWYRQDPGLGLRLIYFSYDVKMKEKGDIPEGYSVSREKKERFSLILESASTNQTSMYLCAAGLTYNEQFFGPGTRLTVL.

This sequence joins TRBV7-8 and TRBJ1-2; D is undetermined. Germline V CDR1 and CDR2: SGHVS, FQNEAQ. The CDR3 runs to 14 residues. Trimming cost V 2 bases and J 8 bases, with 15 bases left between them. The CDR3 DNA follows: TGTGCCAGCAGCTTAAGGCGATCCCCTCAAGGCTACACCTTC. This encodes CASSLRRSPQGYTF.

CDR3 DNA: TGTGCCTGGAGTGTGTGGCGGGAGAGGCGGAATGAGCAGTTCTTC. It is translated as CAWSVWRERRNEQFF. This chain links TRBV30 with TRBJ2-1; 7 nucleotides match TRBD2. J lost 7 bases, V lost 0 bases, and 9 bases had no gene match. Germline V lookup: CDR1 GTSNPN, CDR2 SVGIG (reference sequence). The CDR3 spans 15 residues.

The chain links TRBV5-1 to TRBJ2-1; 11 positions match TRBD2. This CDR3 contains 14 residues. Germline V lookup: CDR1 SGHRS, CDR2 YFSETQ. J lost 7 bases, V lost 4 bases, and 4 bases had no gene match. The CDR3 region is CASSVRLAGNEQFF. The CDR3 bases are TGCGCCAGCAGCGTCAGACTAGCGGGGAATGAGCAGTTCTTC.

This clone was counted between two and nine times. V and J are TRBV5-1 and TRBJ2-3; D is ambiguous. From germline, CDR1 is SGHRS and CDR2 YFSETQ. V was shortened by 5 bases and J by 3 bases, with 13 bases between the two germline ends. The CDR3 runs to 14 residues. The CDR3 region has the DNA TGCGCCAGCAGGGACCCCAAAACAACAGATACGCAGTATTTT. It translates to CASRDPKTTDTQYF. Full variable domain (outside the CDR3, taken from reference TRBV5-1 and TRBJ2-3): KAGVTQTPRYLIKTRGQQVTLSCSPISGHRSVSWYQQTPGQGLQFLFEYFSETQRNKGNFPGRFSGRQFSNSRSEMNVSTLELGDSALYLCASRDPKTTDTQYFGPGTRLTVL.

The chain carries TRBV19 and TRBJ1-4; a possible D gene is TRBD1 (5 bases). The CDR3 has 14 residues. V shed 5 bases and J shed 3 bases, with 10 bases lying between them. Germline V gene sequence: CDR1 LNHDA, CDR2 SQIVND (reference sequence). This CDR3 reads CASSPGAANEKLFF. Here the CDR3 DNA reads TGTGCCAGTAGTCCCGGGGCAGCTAATGAAAAACTGTTTTTT.

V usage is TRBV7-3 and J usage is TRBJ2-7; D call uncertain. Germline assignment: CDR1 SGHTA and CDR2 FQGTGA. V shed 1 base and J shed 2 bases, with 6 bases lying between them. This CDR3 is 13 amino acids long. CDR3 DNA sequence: TGTGCCAGCAGCTTAAACCCGGCCTACGAGCAGTACTTC. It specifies CASSLNPAYEQYF.

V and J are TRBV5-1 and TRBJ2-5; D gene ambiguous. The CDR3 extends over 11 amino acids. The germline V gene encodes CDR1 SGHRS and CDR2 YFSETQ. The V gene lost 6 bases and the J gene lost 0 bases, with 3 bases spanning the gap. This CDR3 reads CASKDQETQYF. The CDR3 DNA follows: TGCGCCAGCAAGGACCAAGAGACCCAGTACTTC.

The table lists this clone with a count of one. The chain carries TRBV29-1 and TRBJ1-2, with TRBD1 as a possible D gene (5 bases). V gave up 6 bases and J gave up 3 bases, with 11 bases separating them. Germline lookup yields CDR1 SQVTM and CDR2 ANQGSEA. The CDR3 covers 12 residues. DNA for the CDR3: TGCAGCGTCAGAGACAGTTACTATGGCTACACCTTC. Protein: CSVRDSYYGYTF.